These 31 T cell receptor beta chains came from one sample sequenced in a study of blood T cell repertoires in COVID-19. Here immunoSEQ multiplex PCR was the method, and the copy in TCRdb shows in-frame clones only, minus some. The sample includes 350,000 to 450,000 clones, 88% of them seen just once. The sample was PBMCs or T cells enriched from blood (not recorded which). Receptor source: a woman aged 18 to 35 who had been exposed to COVID-19.

The chain carries TRBV28 and TRBJ2-3; a weak D match, TRBD1 (5 bases). CDR1 and CDR2 (germline): MDHEN, SYDVKM. Deletions cut 5 bases from V and 2 bases from J, with 11 bases between. CDR3 size: 14 residues. For the CDR3, the DNA is TGTGCCAGCAGTAGGTCGGACACCACAGATACGCAGTATTTT. It is translated as CASSRSDTTDTQYF.

The J gene is TRBJ2-7, the V gene TRBV6-5, with 10 bases identical to TRBD2. Losses at the gene ends were 2 bases for V and 6 bases for J; bases not matched to a gene: 7. CDR3 length: 15 amino acids. Germline values: CDR1 MNHEY, CDR2 SVGAGI. CDR3 loop: CASSYNGLAGVEQYF. CDR3 in DNA: TGTGCCAGCAGTTACAATGGCCTAGCGGGAGTCGAGCAGTACTTC.

The genes are TRBV7-3 and TRBJ1-1; 11 bases line up with TRBD1. Germline assignment: CDR1 SGHTA and CDR2 FQGTGA. Unmatched junction bases numbered 3, after V lost 5 bases and J lost 1 base. There are 15 residues in the CDR3. In DNA form, the CDR3 reads TGTGCCAGCAGCCACGGGACAGGGGGGAACACTGAAGCTTTCTTT. This translates into CASSHGTGGNTEAFF. The variable domain in full, with the rest retrieved from reference TRBV7-3 and TRBJ1-1, is GAGVSQTPSNKVTEKGKYVELRCDPISGHTALYWYRQSLGQGPEFLIYFQGTGAADDSGLPNDRFFAVRPEGSVSTLKIQRTERGDSAVYLCASSHGTGGNTEAFFGQGTRLTVV.

The chain employs TRBV2 and TRBJ1-4, with TRBD1 matching over 8 bases. This CDR3 region has 16 residues. The germline V gene encodes CDR1 SNHLY and CDR2 FYNNEI. V lost 6 bases, J lost 7 bases, and 13 bases stayed unmatched. CDR3 DNA: TGTGCCAGCAGGGGAGCTGGACAGGGAAGGTTTGAAAAACTGTTTTTT. Residues: CASRGAGQGRFEKLFF. The full variable domain, with the rest looked up from reference TRBV2 and TRBJ1-4, is EPEVTQTPSHQVTQMGQEVILRCVPISNHLYFYWYRQILGQKVEFLVSFYNNEISEKSEIFDDQFSVERPDGSNFTLKIRSTKLEDSAMYFCASRGAGQGRFEKLFFGSGTQLSVL.

The chain's CDR3 is CASSQEPGAQETQYF. As DNA, the CDR3 is TGTGCCAGCAGCCAAGAGCCAGGGGCGCAAGAGACCCAGTACTTC. This sequence joins TRBV4-2 and TRBJ2-5, with a tentative D call TRBD1 (6 bases). Germline lookup yields CDR1 LGHNA and CDR2 YNFKEQ. The CDR3 runs to 15 residues. V gave up 0 bases and J gave up 2 bases, with 10 bases separating them.

The V and J genes are TRBV11-2 and TRBJ2-3; 11 bases map to TRBD2. V shed 5 bases, J shed 6 bases, and the junction held 10 bases outside the gene matches. The CDR3 spans 16 residues. The germline V gene encodes CDR1 SGHAT and CDR2 FQNNGV. The CDR3 DNA follows: TGTGCCAGCAGCACTCAACCGGGACTAGCGGCGGATACGCAGTATTTT. Its protein product is CASSTQPGLAADTQYF.

This sequence joins TRBV19 and TRBJ2-3; maybe TRBD1 (5 bases). CDR3 length: 14 amino acids. The ends were cut back, 4 bases at V and 4 bases at J, with 12 bases in the middle. Germline V gives CDR1 LNHDA, CDR2 SQIVND (reference sequence). This chain's CDR3 is CASSTTVFPDTQYF. The CDR3 region has the DNA TGTGCCAGTAGTACGACAGTTTTTCCAGATACGCAGTATTTT.

In this sample, this clone turned up once. This chain connects TRBV7-3 to TRBJ2-3; 7 nucleotides match TRBD2. V lost 5 bases to trimming and J lost 1 base; unmatched junction nucleotides: 12. This CDR3 contains 17 residues. The germline V gene has CDR1 SGHTA and CDR2 FQGTGA. The CDR3 sequence is CASSLLGGSGGTDTQYF. Written as DNA, the CDR3 is TGTGCCAGCAGCCTACTTGGTGGGAGCGGGGGCACAGATACGCAGTATTTT.

V usage is TRBV3-1 (or the pseudogene TRBV3-2) and J usage is TRBJ2-7; maybe TRBD2 (5 bases). From germline, CDR1 is LGHDT and CDR2 YNNKEL (reference sequence). Trimming shortened V by 2 bases and J by 0 bases, and 11 bases separated the two germline ends. The CDR3 sequence is 15 residues long. In DNA form, the CDR3 reads TGTGCCAGCAGCCAATCGGGGATTTACTCCTACGAGCAGTACTTC. Residues: CASSQSGIYSYEQYF.

This clone was counted a few times. The chain uses TRBV6-6 and TRBJ1-1; D perhaps matches TRBD1 (6 bases). V gave up 8 bases and J gave up 5 bases, with 12 bases separating them. Germline assignment: CDR1 MNHNY and CDR2 SVGAGI (reference sequence). CDR3 length: 12 residues. As DNA, the CDR3 is TGTGCCAGCCACACAACAGGGACTGAAGCTTTCTTT. Its translation is CASHTTGTEAFF.

V usage is TRBV4-1 and J usage is TRBJ2-1; 7 bases line up with TRBD1. The germline V gene encodes CDR1 MGHRA and CDR2 YSYEKL. V gave up 3 bases and J gave up 7 bases; unmatched junction bases: 3. This CDR3 is 13 amino acids long. The CDR3 DNA follows: TGCGCCAGCAGCCAGGGGACAGTAAATGAGCAGTTCTTC. Amino acids: CASSQGTVNEQFF.

The chain carries TRBV6-5 and TRBJ2-7, with no clear D. The V gene lost 9 bases and the J gene lost 1 base, with 10 bases spanning the gap. The CDR3 length is 12 residues. Germline CDR1 MNHEY, CDR2 SVGAGI. The CDR3 region is CASSPRSYEQYF. In DNA, the CDR3 is TGTGCCAGTTCCCCCCGGTCCTACGAGCAGTACTTC.

This chain connects TRBV7-9 to TRBJ1-4; no clear D. Between the trimmed V and J ends, which lost 3 bases and 3 bases, there was a span of 11 bases. The V gene's germline CDR1 is SEHNR and CDR2 FQNEAQ (reference sequence). This CDR3 is built from 15 residues. The DNA of the CDR3 is TGTGCCAGCAGCTTGGTACAGACCCCTAATGAAAAACTGTTTTTT. Translation: CASSLVQTPNEKLFF. The full variable domain, with the rest looked up from reference TRBV7-9 and TRBJ1-4, is DTGVSQNPRHKITKRGQNVTFRCDPISEHNRLYWYRQTLGQGPEFLTYFQNEAQLEKSRLLSDRFSAERPKGSFSTLEIQRTEQGDSAMYLCASSLVQTPNEKLFFGSGTQLSVL.

V gene TRBV7-2 combines with J gene TRBJ2-1; 10 nucleotides align to TRBD2. The length of the CDR3 is 14 residues. The V gene end was trimmed by 6 bases and the J gene end by 3 bases; junction bases not matched to a gene: 2. Germline lookup yields CDR1 SGHTA and CDR2 FQGNSA. CDR3: CASRPSGGYNEQFF. The CDR3 DNA reads TGTGCCAGCAGACCTAGCGGGGGCTACAATGAGCAGTTCTTC.

The rearrangement links TRBV7-9 to TRBJ1-4; the D is unclear. The CDR3 spans 15 residues. The V and J ends lost 5 bases and 10 bases respectively, with 20 bases between them. Germline assignment: CDR1 SEHNR and CDR2 FQNEAQ (reference sequence). The CDR3 region has the DNA TGTGCCAGCAGCCTAAGGTCGCCAGACGAGGGAAAACTGTTTTTT. Its translation: CASSLRSPDEGKLFF.

About this clone itself: The identical CDR3 is also encoded by other nucleotide sequences in the sample. The chain uses TRBV6-1 and TRBJ2-7; 7 nucleotides align to TRBD1. The CDR3 extends over 13 amino acids. With V trimmed by 1 base and J by 4 bases, 1 base remained unmatched. Germline values: CDR1 MNHNS, CDR2 SASEGT. The CDR3 sequence is CASSEDRGYEQYF. The DNA of the CDR3 is TGTGCCAGCAGTGAAGACAGGGGATACGAGCAGTACTTC.

The gene calls are TRBV28 and TRBJ1-5; no clear D gene. Germline lookup yields CDR1 MDHEN and CDR2 SYDVKM. V dropped 4 bases and J dropped 4 bases, with 11 bases sitting between them. This CDR3 contains 14 residues. The CDR3 sequence is CASSSLEENQPQHF. As DNA, the CDR3 is TGTGCCAGCAGTTCCCTGGAGGAAAATCAGCCCCAGCATTTT.

The CDR3 bases are TGTGCCAGCAGCGAGTTAACTAGCGGGAGGGACTACGAGCAGTACTTC. It is translated as CASSELTSGRDYEQYF. The chain combines TRBV7-8 with TRBJ2-7, with 13 positions matching TRBD2. Germline V gene sequence: CDR1 SGHVS, CDR2 FQNEAQ. The CDR3 is 16 amino acids. J lost 3 bases, V lost 5 bases, and 7 bases had no gene match.

This clone occurred a few times. V is TRBV11-2 and J is TRBJ2-3; 10 bases align to TRBD2. V shed 5 bases and J 3 bases; nucleotides not matched to a gene: 5. The CDR3 loop spans 15 amino acids. CDR1 SGHAT and CDR2 FQNNGV come from the germline V gene. This CDR3 is CASSLAGVGTDTQYF. As DNA, the CDR3 is TGTGCCAGCAGCCTAGCGGGAGTAGGGACAGATACGCAGTATTTT.

This chain joins TRBV5-1 and TRBJ1-6; D call uncertain. The V gene's germline CDR1 is SGHRS and CDR2 YFSETQ. CDR3 length: 15 amino acids. V gave up 2 bases and J gave up 3 bases, with 9 bases separating them. CDR3 sequence (DNA): TGCGCCAGCAGCTTCGGGGTTCTCTATAATTCACCCCTCCACTTT. Protein sequence: CASSFGVLYNSPLHF.

J is TRBJ2-7 and V is TRBV5-5; D is perhaps TRBD2 (6 bases). Per the germline V gene, CDR1 is SGHKS and CDR2 is YYEKEE (reference sequence). V was pared by 7 bases and J by 3 bases, with 17 bases between. The length of the CDR3 is 14 residues. Written as DNA, the CDR3 is TGTGCCAGCTCTCCGCTGGAGGGCAACTACGAGCAGTACTTC. Translated: CASSPLEGNYEQYF.

Concerning this clone: Other DNA sequences in the same sample also yield this CDR3. This rearrangement joins TRBV6-5 to TRBJ2-7; 7 positions agree with TRBD1. CDR1 is MNHEY, CDR2 SVGAGI, per germline. CDR3 length: 14 residues. J lost 3 bases, V lost 0 bases, and 2 bases had no gene match. CDR3 coding DNA: TGTGCCAGCAGTTACTCTGGGACAGACTACGAGCAGTACTTC. It is translated as CASSYSGTDYEQYF.

V and J are TRBV5-5 and TRBJ2-5; 10 bases align to TRBD2. CDR3 length equals 18 residues. Germline V lookup: CDR1 SGHKS, CDR2 YYEKEE (reference sequence). The V and J ends lost 4 bases and 2 bases, in that order; junction bases with no gene match: 14. The CDR3 reads CASSPIYGTSETQETQYF. CDR3 DNA sequence: TGTGCCAGCAGCCCTATCTACGGGACTAGCGAGACTCAAGAGACCCAGTACTTC.

The chain combines TRBV7-3 with TRBJ1-1; possible D gene TRBD1, 5 bases. Germline values: CDR1 SGHTA, CDR2 FQGTGA. Between the trimmed V and J ends, which lost 1 base and 0 bases, there was a span of 15 bases. This CDR3 is 17 amino acids long. For the CDR3, the DNA is TGTGCCAGCAGCTTAAACTCTGCTGGGGGGGTGAACACTGAAGCTTTCTTT. Protein sequence: CASSLNSAGGVNTEAFF.

This sequence joins TRBV18 and TRBJ1-2, with 8 bases lining up with TRBD1. Germline-derived CDR1 and CDR2 are KGHSH and LQKENI. Germline trimming cut 3 bases from V and 8 bases from J; bases unmatched to any gene: 11. The CDR3 extends over 15 amino acids. CDR3 sequence (DNA): TGTGCCAGCTCACCGCCCACAACAGGGGGGCTGGGCTACACCTTC. Protein sequence: CASSPPTTGGLGYTF.

The CDR3, as DNA: TGTGCCATGGGGGGGGGCGCGGCGGACCATCAGCCCCAGCATTTT. Its protein product is CAMGGGAADHQPQHF. V is TRBV19 and J is TRBJ1-5; TRBD1 might be the D (6 bases). Deletions cut 10 bases from V and 5 bases from J, with 21 bases between. The germline V gene has CDR1 LNHDA and CDR2 SQIVND (reference sequence). The CDR3 has 15 residues.

The chain has TRBV19 and TRBJ1-4; 8 positions match TRBD1. Germline CDR1 LNHDA, CDR2 SQIVND (reference sequence). The CDR3 covers 14 residues. The J segment lost 3 bases and the V segment lost 7 bases, leaving 4 bases of the junction unmatched. CDR3 nucleotide sequence: TGTGCCAGTATTCGGACAGGGTCTAATGAAAAACTGTTTTTT. Its translation is CASIRTGSNEKLFF. Supplemented by reference TRBV19 and TRBJ1-4, the full variable domain reads DGGITQSPKYLFRKEGQNVTLSCEQNLNHDAMYWYRQDPGQGLRLIYYSQIVNDFQKGDIAEGYSVSREKKESFPLTVTSAQKNPTAFYLCASIRTGSNEKLFFGSGTQLSVL.

The V gene is TRBV5-1, the J gene TRBJ2-1, with 8 bases fitting TRBD2. This CDR3 region has 15 residues. J gave up 6 bases and V 1 base, and 6 bases lay outside the gene matches. Germline V gene lookup returns CDR1 SGHRS and CDR2 YFSETQ. CDR3 in amino acids: CASSLRGGGFNEQFF. CDR3 coding DNA: TGCGCCAGCAGCTTGCGTGGCGGGGGGTTCAATGAGCAGTTCTTC.

This clone showed up just a few times. As DNA, the CDR3 is TGTGCCAGCAGTTACTCACAGACCTACGAGCAGTACTTC. Encoded protein: CASSYSQTYEQYF. The chain combines TRBV6-5 with TRBJ2-7, with D unresolved. The CDR3 runs to 13 residues. Trimming stripped 0 bases from V and 2 bases from J, with 5 bases between. Per germline, CDR1 MNHEY and CDR2 SVGAGI.

The V call is TRBV6-6, the J call TRBJ1-2; tentatively, D is TRBD1 (5 bases). In germline, CDR1 is MNHNY, CDR2 SVGAGI (reference sequence). Trimming pared 4 bases from V and 4 bases from J, leaving 10 bases between. The CDR3 contains 13 residues. This CDR3 reads CASSSDRVYGYTF. The CDR3 coding sequence is TGTGCCAGCAGTTCCGACAGAGTCTATGGCTACACCTTC.

This chain uses TRBV7-2 with TRBJ2-5; tentative D call: TRBD1 (5 bases). The germline V gene has CDR1 SGHTA and CDR2 FQGNSA. The CDR3 is made up of 15 amino acids. V was trimmed by 4 bases and J by 4 bases, leaving 16 bases between them. CDR3 nucleotide sequence: TGTGCCAGCAGCTCAGGGATTTTCGGGCCAGAGACCCAGTACTTC. This codes for CASSSGIFGPETQYF. Looking up the rest from reference TRBV7-2 and TRBJ2-5 gives the full variable domain: GAGVSQSPSNKVTEKGKDVELRCDPISGHTALYWYRQSLGQGLEFLIYFQGNSAPDKSGLPSDRFSAERTGGSVSTLTIQRTQQEDSAVYLCASSSGIFGPETQYFGPGTRLLVL.